This TCR beta chain was recorded in a study of shared clonotypes between healthy human individuals. Caucasian adults living in Nashville, Tennessee, provided all samples. This CDR3 spans 15 amino acids. V gave up 7 bases and J gave up 0 bases; unmatched junction bases: 7. The germline V gene has CDR1 MGHRA and CDR2 YSYEKL. Clones were read by immunoSEQ multiplex PCR, and TCRdb kept only the in-frame ones, dropping some. This table has over 1.5 million clones, approximately 98% appearing once. Details on this clone: Antigen: not known.

Study observations and caveats: The study's rarefaction showed incomplete sorted-subset sequencing despite large depth.

Source material: naive CD4+ T cells sorted from blood. Stated subset: CD45RA+ positively selected. This sequence originates from a man aged 25-45 years in good health. J is TRBJ2-7 and V is TRBV4-1; TRBD1 matches 9 bases. CDR3 bases: TGCGCCAGCACCCAGGACAGGGGTAGCTCCTACGAGCAGTACTTC. It encodes CASTQDRGSSYEQYF.